The clone carrying this T cell receptor beta chain was seen a few times. Antigen: not known. Next came a second PCR, run for about 6 to 11 cycles, which used a sample-barcoded 5' primer along with a J-beta primer mix. TCRdb re-called the 5' RACE reads with MiXCR, one entry per CDR3 protein. Of about a million distinct CDR3 sequences listed, roughly 43% were seen once; the top ten hold 13%. The germline V gene has CDR1 SGHNT and CDR2 YYREEE (reference sequence). The V and J ends lost 6 bases and 5 bases respectively, with 9 bases between them. The CDR3 length is 12 residues. The sample comes from a study of blood T cells in healthy people across ages. Study results and caveats: Conclusively comparing naive with antigen-experienced cells was impossible with unsorted PBMCs. A roughly linear fall in TCR beta diversity per million T cells was seen with increasing age. Estimated diversity across one million T cells was deemed an underestimate.

The TCR originated in a man aged 25-45 years in good health. The V and J genes are TRBV5-4 and TRBJ2-1; D uncertain. Sequences were obtained from blood. CDR3 sequence: CASTDDNNEQFF. As DNA, the CDR3 is TGTGCCAGCACCGACGATAACAATGAGCAGTTCTTC.